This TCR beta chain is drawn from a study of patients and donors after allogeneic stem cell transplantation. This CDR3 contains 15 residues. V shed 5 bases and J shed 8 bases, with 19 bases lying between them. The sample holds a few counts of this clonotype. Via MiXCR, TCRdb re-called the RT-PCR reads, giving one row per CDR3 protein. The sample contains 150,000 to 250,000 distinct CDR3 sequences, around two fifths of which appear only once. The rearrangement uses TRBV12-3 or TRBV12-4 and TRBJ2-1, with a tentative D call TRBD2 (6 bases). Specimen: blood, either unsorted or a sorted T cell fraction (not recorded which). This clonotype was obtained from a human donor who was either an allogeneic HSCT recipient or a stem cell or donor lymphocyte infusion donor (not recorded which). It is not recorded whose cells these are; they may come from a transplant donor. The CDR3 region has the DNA TGTGCCAGCAGTCCCGGTTTAGCGAGGGAGGATGAGCAGTTCTTC. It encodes CASSPGLAREDEQFF.